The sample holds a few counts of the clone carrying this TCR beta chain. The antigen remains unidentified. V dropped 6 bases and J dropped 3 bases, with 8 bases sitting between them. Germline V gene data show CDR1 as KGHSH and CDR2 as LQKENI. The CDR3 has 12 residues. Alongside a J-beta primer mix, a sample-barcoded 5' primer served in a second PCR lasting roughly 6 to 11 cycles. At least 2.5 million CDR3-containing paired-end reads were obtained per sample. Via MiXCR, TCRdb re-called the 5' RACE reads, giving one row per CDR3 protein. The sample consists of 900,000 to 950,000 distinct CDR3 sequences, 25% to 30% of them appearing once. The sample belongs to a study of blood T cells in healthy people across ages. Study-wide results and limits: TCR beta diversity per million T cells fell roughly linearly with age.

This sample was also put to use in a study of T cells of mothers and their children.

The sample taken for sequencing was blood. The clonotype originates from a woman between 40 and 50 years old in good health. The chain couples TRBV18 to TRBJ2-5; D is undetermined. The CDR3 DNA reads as TGTGCCAGCTCGCAATCAAAAGAGACCCAGTACTTC. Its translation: CASSQSKETQYF.